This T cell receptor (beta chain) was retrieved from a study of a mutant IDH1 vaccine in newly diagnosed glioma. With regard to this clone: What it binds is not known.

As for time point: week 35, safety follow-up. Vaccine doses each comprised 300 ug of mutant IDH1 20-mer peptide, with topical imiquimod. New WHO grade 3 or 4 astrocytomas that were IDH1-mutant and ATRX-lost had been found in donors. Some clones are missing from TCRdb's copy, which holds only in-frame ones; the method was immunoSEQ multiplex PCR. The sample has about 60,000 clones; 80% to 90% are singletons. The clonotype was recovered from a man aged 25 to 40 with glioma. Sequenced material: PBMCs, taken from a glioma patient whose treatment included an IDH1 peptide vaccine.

CDR3 in DNA: TGTGCCAGCAGCTCCGGACTAGCGGGGTTAGTAGAGCAGTACTTC. It codes for CASSSGLAGLVEQYF. The chain uses TRBV13 and TRBJ2-7, with 12 bases aligning to TRBD2. Germline loops: CDR1 PRHDT, CDR2 FYEKMQ (reference sequence). The junction had 8 bases not matched to a gene; V was cut back by 4 bases and J by 7 bases. The CDR3 length is 15 residues.